Listed below are T cell receptor beta chains from one sample, sequenced in a study of blood T cell repertoires in COVID-19. The protocol was immunoSEQ multiplex PCR, while the TCRdb copy is restricted to in-frame clones and leaves out a portion. In the table there are about 150,000 clones, approximately 87% of which are singletons. The sequencing sample was made of peripheral blood. These receptors all come from a man aged 50 to 59 with active COVID-19. CDR3s include the opening cysteine and the closing phenylalanine or tryptophan. D genes are given only for firm matches. Only part of the rows carry a size: once, few, many, or a class if the clone is expanded.

d_call,v_call,j_call,clone_size,cdr3_aa,cdr3_nt
NA,TRBV19,TRBJ1-5,once,CASSMRGSYQPQHF,TGTGCCAGTAGTATGAGGGGGAGTTATCAGCCCCAGCATTTT
TRBD1,TRBV19,TRBJ1-1,few,CASSRDRASTEAFF,TGTGCCAGTAGTCGGGACAGGGCAAGCACTGAAGCTTTCTTT
NA,TRBV25-1,TRBJ1-2,NA,CASSEYGGNYGYTF,TGTGCCAGCAGTGAATACGGGGGTAACTATGGCTACACCTTC
TRBD2,TRBV28,TRBJ2-2,NA,CASSYRTSGGGTGELFF,TGTGCCAGCAGTTACCGGACTAGCGGGGGTGGAACCGGGGAGCTGTTTTTT
NA,TRBV3-1/TRBV3-2,TRBJ1-1,NA,CASSQDQVNTEAFF,TGTGCCAGCAGCCAAGATCAGGTCAACACTGAAGCTTTCTTT
NA,TRBV7-9,TRBJ2-5,NA,CASREQETQYF,TGTGCCAGCCGGGAACAAGAGACCCAGTACTTC
NA,TRBV7-3,TRBJ2-4,once,CASSLGQGGIQYF,TGTGCCAGCAGCCTGGGGCAGGGAGGCATTCAGTACTTC
TRBD1,TRBV5-4,TRBJ1-2,NA,CASRGGQGDNYGYTF,TGTGCCAGCAGGGGCGGACAGGGTGACAACTATGGCTACACCTTC
TRBD2,TRBV12-3/TRBV12-4,TRBJ2-5,NA,CASSLGGGETQYF,TGTGCCAGCAGTTTGGGCGGGGGTGAGACCCAGTACTTC
TRBD1,TRBV3-1/TRBV3-2,TRBJ1-2,NA,CASSQIRDSSHYGYTF,TGTGCCAGCAGCCAAATCCGGGACAGCAGTCACTATGGCTACACCTTC
NA,TRBV2,TRBJ2-7,NA,CASGSQAYEQYF,TGTGCCAGTGGAAGCCAGGCCTACGAGCAGTACTTC
NA,TRBV18,TRBJ1-3,NA,CASSPARVRGNTIYF,TGTGCCAGCTCACCCGCCAGGGTCAGAGGAAACACCATATATTTT
TRBD1,TRBV12-5,TRBJ2-3,NA,CASGLDRGTDTQYF,TGTGCTAGTGGACTGGACAGGGGAACAGATACGCAGTATTTT
NA,TRBV30,TRBJ2-5,NA,CAWRGRGVKETQYF,TGTGCCTGGAGAGGCAGGGGAGTCAAAGAGACCCAGTACTTC
TRBD1,TRBV9,TRBJ1-1,NA,CASARDRTNTEAFF,TGTGCAAGCGCTAGGGACAGGACTAACACTGAAGCTTTCTTT
TRBD1,TRBV6-2/TRBV6-3,TRBJ2-7,NA,CASSYLGPGTGIVGSYEQYF,TGTGCCAGCAGTTACCTTGGTCCCGGGACAGGGATCGTTGGCTCCTACGAGCAGTACTTC
NA,TRBV30,TRBJ2-5,NA,CACRPGQLQETQYF,TGTGCCTGCAGACCGGGACAACTCCAAGAGACCCAGTACTTC
TRBD2,TRBV10-3,TRBJ2-2,NA,CAITRGGALAGELFF,TGTGCCATCACTCGCGGGGGGGCCTTGGCCGGGGAGCTGTTTTTT
NA,TRBV15,TRBJ2-3,NA,CATSSSGGPLTDTQYF,TGTGCCACCAGCAGCAGCGGAGGCCCCCTCACAGATACGCAGTATTTT
NA,TRBV7-2,TRBJ2-7,NA,CASSLVPYEQYF,TGTGCCAGCAGCTTAGTCCCTTACGAGCAGTACTTC
NA,TRBV28,TRBJ1-1,few,CASRLKTGAFF,TGTGCCAGCAGGCTGAAAACCGGGGCTTTCTTT
NA,TRBV5-6,TRBJ1-5,once,CASSLAGGERSQPQHF,TGTGCCAGCAGCTTGGCCGGAGGGGAGAGAAGTCAGCCCCAGCATTTT
TRBD1,TRBV5-4,TRBJ2-7,NA,CASSLQGAHSYEQYF,TGTGCCAGCAGCTTGCAGGGGGCCCACTCCTACGAGCAGTACTTC
TRBD1,TRBV6-5,TRBJ2-7,NA,CASSYSKGAKGNEQYF,TGTGCCAGCAGTTACTCGAAGGGGGCGAAGGGAAACGAGCAGTACTTC
TRBD1,TRBV5-1,TRBJ2-1,NA,CASSLAGGFDEQFF,TGCGCCAGCAGCTTGGCAGGGGGTTTCGATGAGCAGTTCTTC
TRBD2,TRBV7-9,TRBJ2-5,NA,CASSFQLAGPQETQYF,TGTGCCAGCAGCTTCCAACTAGCGGGCCCCCAAGAGACCCAGTACTTC
TRBD1,TRBV4-3,TRBJ2-7,few,CASSQDYGTGQNEQYF,TGCGCCAGCAGCCAAGATTACGGGACAGGGCAGAACGAGCAGTACTTC
NA,TRBV5-1,TRBJ1-4,NA,CASSFEGPGGNEKLFF,TGCGCCAGCAGCTTTGAGGGGCCGGGAGGAAATGAAAAACTGTTTTTT
NA,TRBV5-1,TRBJ1-1,NA,CASSLGARVMNTEAFF,TGCGCCAGCAGCTTGGGAGCCCGGGTGATGAACACTGAAGCTTTCTTT
TRBD2,TRBV11-1,TRBJ2-3,NA,CASSSGTSGRGDTQYF,TGTGCCAGCAGCTCAGGGACTAGCGGACGAGGGGATACGCAGTATTTT
NA,TRBV7-8,TRBJ2-1,NA,CASSLVGGYNEQFF,TGTGCCAGCAGCTTAGTTGGGGGGTACAATGAGCAGTTCTTC
TRBD1,TRBV15,TRBJ1-2,NA,CATSRDTGTAYGYTF,TGTGCCACCAGCAGAGACACAGGGACAGCTTATGGCTACACCTTC
NA,TRBV5-1,TRBJ1-1,once,CASSLGGDNTEAFF,TGCGCCAGCAGCTTGGGGGGCGATAACACTGAAGCTTTCTTT
NA,TRBV5-5,TRBJ2-7,NA,CASSLQGGGYEQYF,TGTGCCAGCAGCTTACAGGGTGGGGGATACGAGCAGTACTTC
NA,TRBV6-5,TRBJ1-6,NA,CASSYPPGGNSPLHF,TGTGCCAGCAGTTACCCCCCCGGGGGGAATTCACCCCTCCACTTT
TRBD1,TRBV5-1,TRBJ2-1,NA,CASSFAGDRSYNEQFF,TGCGCCAGCAGCTTCGCAGGGGACAGATCTTACAATGAGCAGTTCTTC
NA,TRBV18,TRBJ2-7,NA,CASSPRAPGVGAYEQYF,TGTGCCAGCTCACCGAGGGCCCCGGGGGTCGGCGCCTACGAGCAGTACTTC
TRBD1,TRBV19,TRBJ1-4,NA,CASSRQGGPGRNEKLFF,TGTGCCAGTAGCAGACAGGGTGGCCCCGGACGAAATGAAAAACTGTTTTTT
TRBD1,TRBV4-3,TRBJ1-4,NA,CASSQDVGGPEKLFF,TGCGCCAGCAGCCAAGATGTAGGGGGCCCTGAAAAACTGTTTTTT
NA,TRBV24-1,TRBJ2-7,NA,CATSVGGATHEQYF,TGTGCCACCAGTGTTGGGGGGGCGACCCACGAGCAGTACTTC
NA,TRBV6-5,TRBJ1-5,few,CTVGRGNQPQHF,TGTACCGTGGGGAGGGGCAATCAGCCCCAGCATTTT
NA,TRBV5-1,TRBJ2-6,NA,CASSYYSSSQSSGANVLTF,TGCGCCAGCAGTTACTACTCCAGCTCGCAAAGCTCTGGGGCCAACGTCCTGACTTTC
NA,TRBV7-9,TRBJ1-5,NA,CASSFGAVNQPQHF,TGTGCCAGCAGCTTCGGAGCGGTCAATCAGCCCCAGCATTTT
NA,TRBV27,TRBJ2-4,NA,CASSFRGIPSLVANIQYF,TGTGCCAGCAGTTTCAGAGGGATCCCCTCCCTAGTCGCGAACATTCAGTACTTC